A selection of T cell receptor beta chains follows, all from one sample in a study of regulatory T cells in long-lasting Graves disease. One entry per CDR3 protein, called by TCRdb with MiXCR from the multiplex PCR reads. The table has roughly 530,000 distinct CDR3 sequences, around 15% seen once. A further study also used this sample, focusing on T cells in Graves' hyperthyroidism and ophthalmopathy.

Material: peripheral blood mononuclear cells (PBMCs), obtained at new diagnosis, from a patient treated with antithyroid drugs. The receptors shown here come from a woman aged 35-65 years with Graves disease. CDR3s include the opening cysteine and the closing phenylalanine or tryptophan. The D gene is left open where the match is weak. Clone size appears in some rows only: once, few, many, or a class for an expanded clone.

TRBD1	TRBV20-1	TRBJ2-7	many	CSARDEEWGQGGDEQYF	TGCAGTGCTAGAGATGAGGAATGGGGACAGGGGGGCGACGAGCAGTACTTC
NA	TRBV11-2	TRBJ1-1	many	CASSLDRGLATEAFF	TGTGCCAGCAGCTTAGATCGCGGCTTGGCCACTGAAGCTTTCTTT
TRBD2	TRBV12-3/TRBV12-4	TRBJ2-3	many	CASTTSGVAADTQYF	TGTGCCAGCACCACTAGCGGGGTGGCTGCAGATACGCAGTATTTT
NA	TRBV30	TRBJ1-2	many	CAWSLWDGYTF	TGTGCCTGGAGTCTCTGGGATGGCTACACCTTC
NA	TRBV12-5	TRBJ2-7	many	CASGLVLGTLQYEQYF	TGTGCTAGTGGTTTGGTCTTGGGTACACTTCAATACGAGCAGTACTTC
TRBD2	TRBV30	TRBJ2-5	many	CASWEGGETQYF	TGTGCCTCCTGGGAGGGTGGAGAGACCCAGTACTTC
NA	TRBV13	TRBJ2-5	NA	CASSYTNQETQYF	TGTGCCAGCAGCTATACTAACCAAGAGACCCAGTACTTC
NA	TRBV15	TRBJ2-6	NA	CATVYSGANVLTF	TGTGCCACCGTTTACTCTGGGGCCAACGTCCTGACTTTC
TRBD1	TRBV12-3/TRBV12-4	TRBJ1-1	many	CASSHRDSGTEAFF	TGTGCCAGCAGTCACCGGGACAGTGGGACTGAAGCTTTCTTT
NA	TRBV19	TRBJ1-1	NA	CASRVGGSEAFF	TGTGCCAGTAGAGTGGGGGGCAGTGAAGCTTTCTTT
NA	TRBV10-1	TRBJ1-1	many	CASSEIPGPGGTEAFF	TGCGCCAGCAGTGAAATCCCGGGGCCAGGTGGCACTGAAGCTTTCTTT
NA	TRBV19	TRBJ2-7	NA	CASRMGNEQYF	TGTGCCAGTAGGATGGGGAACGAGCAGTACTTC
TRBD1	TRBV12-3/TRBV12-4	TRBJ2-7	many	CASSFPARTGEDYEQYF	TGTGCCAGCAGTTTCCCCGCCAGGACAGGGGAAGATTACGAGCAGTACTTC
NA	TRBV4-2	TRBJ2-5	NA	CASSQEVQGPWETQYF	TGTGCCAGCAGCCAAGAGGTCCAGGGTCCGTGGGAGACCCAGTACTTC
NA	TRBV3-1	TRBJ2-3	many	CASSPGGWAGRRSDTQYF	TGTGCCAGCAGCCCCGGCGGCTGGGCGGGTCGGCGATCAGATACGCAGTATTTT
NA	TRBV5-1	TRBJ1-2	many	CASSLLQGRGGYGYTF	TGCGCCAGCAGCTTGTTGCAGGGTCGTGGAGGCTATGGCTACACCTTC
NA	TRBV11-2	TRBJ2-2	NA	CASSLGGSYTGELFF	TGTGCCAGCAGCTTAGGAGGTAGCTACACCGGGGAGCTGTTTTTT
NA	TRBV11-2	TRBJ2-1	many	CASSQGTLGYEQFF	TGTGCCAGCAGCCAGGGGACTCTAGGGTATGAGCAGTTCTTC
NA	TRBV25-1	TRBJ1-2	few	CASSGSGGQGSYGYTF	TGTGCCAGCAGTGGGTCGGGGGGCCAGGGTAGCTATGGCTACACCTTC
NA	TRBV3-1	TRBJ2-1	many	CASSQTPSRSNEQFF	TGTGCCAGCAGCCAGACCCCCTCTAGAAGCAATGAGCAGTTCTTC
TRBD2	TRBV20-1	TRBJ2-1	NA	CSARDSSGGPGNEQFF	TGCAGTGCTAGAGATTCTAGCGGGGGGCCGGGGAATGAGCAGTTCTTC
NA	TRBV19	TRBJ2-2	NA	CASSIGPQDRSGELFF	TGTGCCAGTAGTATAGGCCCACAGGATAGGTCCGGGGAGCTGTTTTTT
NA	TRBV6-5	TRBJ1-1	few	CASSYRPPTEAFF	TGTGCCAGCAGTTACCGGCCCCCGACTGAAGCTTTCTTT
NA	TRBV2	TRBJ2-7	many	CASRVEQARHEQYF	TGTGCCAGCCGGGTGGAACAGGCCCGCCACGAGCAGTACTTC
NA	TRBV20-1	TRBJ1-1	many	CSAIDGGATEAFF	TGCAGTGCGATCGATGGGGGTGCCACTGAAGCTTTCTTT
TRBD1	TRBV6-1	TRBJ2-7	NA	CASSRTGKAEQYF	TGTGCCAGCAGTCGGACAGGGAAGGCCGAGCAGTACTTC
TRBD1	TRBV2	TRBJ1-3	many	CASRAGTGRQGNTIYF	TGTGCCAGCAGGGCCGGGACAGGGCGGCAGGGAAACACCATATATTTT
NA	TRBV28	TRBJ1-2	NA	CASSDTGWDYGYTF	TGTGCCAGCAGTGACACAGGGTGGGACTATGGCTACACCTTC
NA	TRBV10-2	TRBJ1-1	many	CASTGFVNTEAFF	TGTGCCAGCACGGGTTTTGTGAACACTGAAGCTTTCTTT
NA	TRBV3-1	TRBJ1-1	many	CASSQGGWVEAFF	TGTGCCAGCAGCCAAGGAGGGTGGGTCGAAGCTTTCTTT
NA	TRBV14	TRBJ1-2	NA	CAGSQDRYGYTF	TGTGCCGGCAGCCAGGATCGGTATGGCTACACCTTC
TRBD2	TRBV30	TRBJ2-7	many	CAWSLAGGSTNEQYF	TGTGCCTGGAGTTTAGCGGGGGGGTCCACCAACGAGCAGTACTTC
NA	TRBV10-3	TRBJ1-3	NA	CAITGILGNTIYF	TGTGCCATCACGGGAATTCTAGGAAACACCATATATTTT
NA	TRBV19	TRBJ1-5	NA	CASSMAGNQPQHF	TGTGCCAGTAGTATGGCAGGGAATCAGCCCCAGCATTTT
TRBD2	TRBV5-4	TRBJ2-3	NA	CASGFDSGGADTQYF	TGTGCCAGCGGCTTCGATAGCGGGGGGGCAGATACGCAGTATTTT
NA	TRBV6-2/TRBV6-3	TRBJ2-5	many	CASSSQEETQYF	TGTGCCAGCAGTTCCCAGGAAGAGACCCAGTACTTC
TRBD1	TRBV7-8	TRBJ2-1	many	CASSLPGTGNNEQFF	TGTGCCAGCAGCTTACCCGGGACAGGCAACAATGAGCAGTTCTTC
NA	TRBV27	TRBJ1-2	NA	CASSLYTGHLHGYTF	TGTGCCAGCAGTTTATATACGGGACATTTACATGGCTACACCTTC
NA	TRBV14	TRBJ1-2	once	CASSGDSDYGYTF	TGTGCCAGCAGCGGAGATTCGGACTATGGCTACACCTTC
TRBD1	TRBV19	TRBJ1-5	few	CASSISGTGVGQPQHF	TGTGCCAGTAGTATATCCGGAACAGGGGTGGGTCAGCCCCAGCATTTT
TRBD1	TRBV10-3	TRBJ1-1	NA	CAISKTGGAGSEAFF	TGTGCCATCAGCAAAACAGGGGGCGCGGGTTCTGAAGCTTTCTTT
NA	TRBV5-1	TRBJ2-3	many	CASSFGAGSSDTQYF	TGCGCCAGCAGCTTTGGAGCTGGGAGTTCAGATACGCAGTATTTT
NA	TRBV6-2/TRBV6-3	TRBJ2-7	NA	CASSYGPGGNEQYF	TGTGCCAGCAGTTATGGTCCAGGGGGGAACGAGCAGTACTTC
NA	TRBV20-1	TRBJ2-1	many	CSAALNEGYNEQFF	TGCAGTGCTGCTCTAAATGAGGGCTACAATGAGCAGTTCTTC
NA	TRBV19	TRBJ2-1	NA	CASSIRDRNYNEQFF	TGTGCCAGTAGTATCAGAGACCGTAACTACAATGAGCAGTTCTTC
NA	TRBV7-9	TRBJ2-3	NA	CASSLRSGETDTQYF	TGTGCCAGCAGCTTAAGGTCAGGGGAAACAGATACGCAGTATTTT
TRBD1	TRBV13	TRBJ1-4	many	CASSLGPGGLLANEKLFF	TGTGCCAGCAGCTTAGGTCCAGGGGGGCTTTTAGCTAATGAAAAACTGTTTTTT
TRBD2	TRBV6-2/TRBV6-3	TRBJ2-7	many	CASSYTLAGYEQYF	TGTGCCAGCAGTTACACACTAGCGGGGTACGAGCAGTACTTC
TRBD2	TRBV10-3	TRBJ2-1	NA	CATLSGREQFF	TGTGCCACCCTGAGCGGGAGAGAGCAGTTCTTC
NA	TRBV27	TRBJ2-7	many	CASSLRSGPSYEQYF	TGTGCCAGCAGTTTAAGGTCAGGTCCTTCCTACGAGCAGTACTTC
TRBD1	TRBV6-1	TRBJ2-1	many	CASSPGGYNEQFF	TGTGCCAGCAGCCCAGGGGGTTACAATGAGCAGTTCTTC
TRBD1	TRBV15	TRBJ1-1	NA	CATSRRDRLDTEAFF	TGTGCCACCAGCAGACGGGACAGGTTGGACACTGAAGCTTTCTTT
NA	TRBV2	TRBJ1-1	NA	CASSELTVSRTEAFF	TGTGCCAGCAGTGAATTGACCGTCTCGAGGACTGAAGCTTTCTTT
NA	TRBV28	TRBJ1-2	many	CASSFPAGINYGYTF	TGTGCCAGCAGCTTTCCGGCAGGGATTAACTATGGCTACACCTTC
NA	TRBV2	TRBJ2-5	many	CASSDGNNQETQYF	TGTGCCAGCAGTGACGGCAACAACCAAGAGACCCAGTACTTC